The entry that follows covers one TCR beta chain sequence. This clonotype was detected many times. Its antigen is unknown. Base qualities are not provided; no much larger clone lies one nucleotide away. Spanning cysteine to phenylalanine, the CDR3 consists of 14 amino acids. Only CDR3 DNA remains: 42 bases, in frame from the first base. From the germline V gene (reference sequence), CDR1 is SEHNR and CDR2 is FQNEAQ. V and J are trimmed by 1 base and 5 bases, and the gene matches miss 4 bases of the junction. The sample is drawn from a study of regulatory T cells in long-lasting Graves disease (dated by TCRdb to about 2021). Turning to the overall study: Persistent Graves' disease was defined as persistently positive TSH receptor autoantibodies together with antithyroid drug treatment for over 5 years. Patients with persistent Graves' disease were compared with patients with newly diagnosed Graves' disease using TCR sequencing and RNA sequencing of peripheral blood. The study was registered as a clinical trial and conducted in China. TCR sequencing covered some 13 persistent and roughly 20 newly diagnosed Graves' disease patients, 33 samples in total. Antithyroid drugs had been taken for approximately 10 years on average by persistent Graves' disease patients in the clinical cohort. The investigation overall reported the following: Only peripheral blood was studied, because thyroid tissue, the primary lesion, was inaccessible. As a limitation, the authors acknowledged that the small sample size may reduce accuracy. More public clonotypes were shared among persistent patients (under 3,000) than among newly diagnosed patients (more than 900). Sequencing and analysis were restricted to the TCR beta chain. Persistent disease showed preferential use of TRBV28, TRBJ1-2 and TRBJ2-5, whereas newly diagnosed disease favored TRBV20-1 and TRBJ2-1. Compared with newly diagnosed patients, patients with persistent Graves' disease had lower TCR Shannon entropy and fewer highly expanded clones, which suggests clonal expansion.

The library was prepared using multiplex PCR. Sequencing used an Illumina HiSeq 4000. CDR3 regions were amplified by Arm-PCR with iRepertoire HTBI primers to construct TCR beta libraries. Gel purification was performed on PCR products prior to sequencing. Concerning the study's data processing: Gene usage analysis of CDR3 amino acid clonotypes relied on the roughly 60 TRBV and 15 or so TRBJ segments identified across samples. COPE and FqMerger were used to merge filtered high-quality paired reads into contigs. BLAST was used to align contigs to the IMGT TRBV, TRBD and TRBJ reference genes, and CDR3 was defined following IMGT. Any clonotype with a frequency above 0.1% was counted as a highly expanded clone. Shannon entropy served as the measure of repertoire diversity, while the Gini coefficient captured V-J evenness. A clonotype was considered public if more than one individual shared it. TCRdb redid the processing of the public reads, applying fastp at Q25 and MiXCR, and retained in-frame beta chains. Records with the same CDR3 protein are collapsed into one entry carrying the most frequent genes and DNA. TCRdb, rather than the study authors, made the V and J calls. Recorded for this sample are fewer than 400,000 distinct CDR3 sequences; 15% to 20% of them occurred a single time. The ten largest make up just under 30% of the sample.

The sample's time point label, decoded: persistent/refractory GD, antithyroid drugs over 5 years with positive TRAb. For both TCR sequencing and RNA sequencing, RNA was extracted from PBMCs using TRIzol. The diagnosis of Graves' disease was made according to American Thyroid Association guidelines. The patients came from an endocrinology department in Xi'an, China. Each patient gave roughly 8.4 milliliters of peripheral blood, collected in an EDTA anticoagulant tube. Ficoll Paque Plus density gradient separation was used to isolate PBMCs, and no further T cell sorting was performed. An Agilent 2100 Bioanalyzer and agarose gel were used to assess RNA quality, and a NanoDrop 2000 was used to measure RNA concentration.

The V and J genes are TRBV7-9 and TRBJ2-7; 8 central nucleotides agree with TRBD1. The TCR originated in a female donor with Graves disease. The sequences come from peripheral blood mononuclear cells (PBMCs), collected when the disease was refractory, from a patient treated with antithyroid drugs. The bases are TGTGCCAGCAGCTTAGTGGACAGGGACCACGAGCAGTACTTC. Its product reads: CASSLVDRDHEQYF. The entire variable domain, with the stretches around the CDR3 drawn from the reference TRBV7-9 and TRBJ2-7 proteins, is DTGVSQNPRHKITKRGQNVTFRCDPISEHNRLYWYRQTLGQGPEFLTYFQNEAQLEKSRLLSDRFSAERPKGSFSTLEIQRTEQGDSAMYLCASSLVDRDHEQYFGPGTRLTVT.